This T cell receptor (beta chain) was identified during a study of T cells in Graves' hyperthyroidism and ophthalmopathy. There were TCR beta CDR3 regions amplified from RNA transcripts. Carried out on the TCR CDR3, a first-round RT-PCR used the HTBI primer set. Each CDR3 protein is one row after TCRdb ran MiXCR on the multiplex PCR reads. The data contain some 600,000 distinct CDR3 sequences, 35% to 55% of them seen just once; the ten biggest clones take up just over 8%. The CDR3 extends over 13 amino acids. Trimming left V 11 bases short and J 3 bases short, with 16 bases between. In germline, CDR1 is KGHDR, CDR2 SFDVKD. Patients having uncontrolled infection, another autoimmune disease, pregnancy or lactation were not included. The study based diagnoses on clinical symptoms, serum thyroxine and TRAb, thyroid ultrasound and orbital computed tomography. Findings and limits, study-wide: Median prediction lead before ophthalmopathy onset was about 6.3 months with the model.

Worth noting for this clonotype: Its antigen is unidentified.

The V call is TRBV24-1, the J call TRBJ2-7; no firm D call. This TCR derives from a woman aged 18-30 years with Graves' hyperthyroidism. The specimen was peripheral blood or thyroid tissue (not recorded which). CDR3: CASRDDTVYEQYF. The CDR3 DNA reads as TGTGCCAGCAGAGATGACACAGTCTACGAGCAGTACTTC.